The 31 T cell receptor beta chains given below trace back to one sample, sequenced in a study of early T cells in non-severe SARS-CoV-2 infection. TCRdb used MiXCR to reprocess the 5' RACE reads, holding one entry per CDR3 protein. The data contain under 70,000 distinct CDR3 sequences, 5.9% of them singletons. This sample comprised whole blood, obtained at baseline. The receptors were gathered from an adult who was a healthcare worker with PCR-confirmed SARS-CoV-2 infection or an uninfected control (not recorded which).

There are many counts of this clonotype. The V and J genes are TRBV19 and TRBJ1-2; possibly TRBD1 for D (6 bases). V was shortened by 4 bases and J by 6 bases, with 12 bases between the two germline ends. Germline CDR1 reads LNHDA; CDR2 reads SQIVND (reference sequence). This CDR3 spans 13 amino acids. The CDR3 protein is CASSTARGHGYTF. In nucleotides, the CDR3 is TGTGCCAGTAGTACCGCCCGGGGGCATGGCTACACCTTC.

There are many counts of this clonotype. The V gene is TRBV11-2, the J gene TRBJ2-1, with TRBD2 matching 9 bases. Unmatched junction bases numbered 20, after V lost 3 bases and J lost 8 bases. This CDR3 is 19 amino acids long. Germline V gives CDR1 SGHAT, CDR2 FQNNGV. For the CDR3, the DNA is TGTGCCAGCAGCTTCCCGGCTTCGGTCTCGGCGGGAGGGGGCCATGAGCAGTTCTTC. It specifies CASSFPASVSAGGGHEQFF. Variable domain in full (rest from reference TRBV11-2 and TRBJ2-1): EAGVAQSPRYKIIEKRQSVAFWCNPISGHATLYWYQQILGQGPKLLIQFQNNGVVDDSQLPKDRFSAERLKGVDSTLKIQPAKLEDSAVYLCASSFPASVSAGGGHEQFFGPGTRLTVL.

This clonotype was detected many times. J is TRBJ2-3 and V is TRBV19; D is possibly TRBD1 (6 bases). V was clipped by 3 bases and J by 6 bases, with 10 bases between them. The germline V gene has CDR1 LNHDA and CDR2 SQIVND (reference sequence). The CDR3 runs to 13 residues. The CDR3 nucleotides read TGTGCCAGTAGTATGGCAGGGGTGGATACGCAGTATTTT. It is translated as CASSMAGVDTQYF. Based on the CDR3 plus reference TRBV19 and TRBJ2-3, the full variable domain is DGGITQSPKYLFRKEGQNVTLSCEQNLNHDAMYWYRQDPGQGLRLIYYSQIVNDFQKGDIAEGYSVSREKKESFPLTVTSAQKNPTAFYLCASSMAGVDTQYFGPGTRLTVL.

J is TRBJ2-3 and V is TRBV28; 7 nucleotides agree with TRBD1. This CDR3 spans 15 amino acids. J was trimmed by 4 bases and V by 5 bases; bases with no gene match: 9. CDR1 and CDR2 (germline): MDHEN, SYDVKM. Here the CDR3 reads CASSNRGYRADTQYF. CDR3 coding DNA: TGTGCCAGCAGTAACAGGGGCTACCGGGCAGATACGCAGTATTTT.

The chain couples TRBV9 to TRBJ2-2, with 9 positions matching TRBD1. The CDR3 contains 17 residues. CDR1 and CDR2 (germline): SGDLS, YYNGEE. V trimming: 3 bases; J trimming: 5 bases; junction bases outside the gene matches: 11. CDR3 amino acids: CASSATSTGGQTGELFF. The CDR3 region has the DNA TGTGCCAGCAGCGCCACATCGACAGGGGGGCAAACCGGGGAGCTGTTTTTT.

This clonotype showed up just a few times. The chain joins TRBV4-2 to TRBJ2-3, with 7 bases lining up with TRBD2. The ends lost 0 bases at V and 2 bases at J; junction bases unmatched: 5. The CDR3 covers 16 residues. From germline, CDR1 is LGHNA and CDR2 YNFKEQ. The CDR3 loop is CASSQEASGNTDTQYF. For the CDR3, the DNA is TGTGCCAGCAGCCAAGAGGCTAGCGGAAACACAGATACGCAGTATTTT.

This clonotype appeared many times. The J gene is TRBJ2-1, the V gene TRBV5-1; 11 bases match TRBD2. Germline V gene sequence: CDR1 SGHRS, CDR2 YFSETQ. The ends lost 4 bases at V and 4 bases at J; junction bases unmatched: 4. This CDR3 spans 15 amino acids. CDR3 sequence reads: CASSPGLAEYNEQFF. The CDR3 DNA sequence: TGCGCCAGCAGCCCGGGACTAGCGGAGTACAATGAGCAGTTCTTC.

At least ten counts were recorded for this clonotype. V is TRBV24-1 and J is TRBJ1-1; the D gene is possibly TRBD1 (5 bases). V lost 6 bases and J 5 bases, leaving 15 bases between the germline ends. Germline V CDR1 and CDR2: KGHDR, SFDVKD. This CDR3 has 14 residues. The CDR3 DNA sequence: TGTGCCACCAGTTCGGGAGTTGGGGGGACTGAAGCTTTCTTT. It yields the protein CATSSGVGGTEAFF.

This clonotype was counted between two and nine times. V gene TRBV2 combines with J gene TRBJ2-2, with a weak D call TRBD2 (5 bases). Germline V lookup: CDR1 SNHLY, CDR2 FYNNEI. There are 13 residues in the CDR3. The V end was cut by 9 bases, the J end by 0 bases, with 8 bases between. The CDR3 sequence: CARSRANTGELFF. The CDR3 nucleotides read TGTGCCAGGTCGAGGGCGAACACCGGGGAGCTGTTTTTT.

This clonotype was seen a few times. The rearrangement uses TRBV15 and TRBJ1-2, with a possible D match to TRBD1 (5 bases). Trimming pared 1 base from V and 0 bases from J, leaving 21 bases between. Germline loops: CDR1 LNHNV, CDR2 YYDKDF (reference sequence). This CDR3 has 19 residues. CDR3 sequence (DNA): TGTGCCACCAGCAGAGCCACAGGTTTTCATAAAGAAGCTAACTATGGCTACACCTTC. Translating it yields CATSRATGFHKEANYGYTF.

This clonotype was seen more than once but under ten times. The chain employs TRBV4-1 and TRBJ1-4, with D maybe TRBD1 (6 bases). Per germline, CDR1 MGHRA and CDR2 YSYEKL. Trimming pared 0 bases from V and 8 bases from J, leaving 19 bases between. There are 17 residues in the CDR3. CDR3 sequence reads: CASSQDPPRGQGEKLFF. The CDR3 DNA is TGCGCCAGCAGCCAAGATCCCCCCCGGGGGCAAGGGGAAAAACTGTTTTTT.

As regards this clonotype: A read error is possible here, since a much larger clone lies one base away. Lacking the conserved final phenylalanine or tryptophan, this CDR3 likely reflects a read error. The chain joins TRBV28 to TRBJ1-5; 11 nucleotides line up with TRBD1. The CDR3 runs 17 residues. The germline V gene encodes CDR1 MDHEN and CDR2 SYDVKM. V trimming: 5 bases; J trimming: 5 bases; junction bases outside the gene matches: 11. CDR3 protein: CASSTRTGGNLDQPQHY. The CDR3 coding sequence is TGTGCCAGCAGTACTCGGACAGGGGGCAACCTCGATCAGCCCCAGCATTAT.

There are many counts of this clonotype. V and J are TRBV28 and TRBJ2-7; D might be TRBD2 (5 bases). CDR3 length equals 12 residues. Germline V gives CDR1 MDHEN, CDR2 SYDVKM. Trimming took 6 bases from V and 3 from J, leaving 9 bases between them. CDR3 sequence reads: CASSLTNYEQYF. CDR3 nucleotide sequence: TGTGCCAGCAGCCTGACTAACTACGAGCAGTACTTC. Drawing the rest from reference TRBV28 and TRBJ2-7, the complete variable domain is DVKVTQSSRYLVKRTGEKVFLECVQDMDHENMFWYRQDPGLGLRLIYFSYDVKMKEKGDIPEGYSVSREKKERFSLILESASTNQTSMYLCASSLTNYEQYFGPGTRLTVT.

This clonotype was found many times. The chain links TRBV18 to TRBJ1-1; TRBD1 might be the D (5 bases). The CDR3 is 13 residues long. The germline V gene has CDR1 KGHSH and CDR2 LQKENI. Trimming shortened V by 1 base and J by 3 bases, and 6 bases separated the two germline ends. In DNA form, the CDR3 reads TGTGCCAGCTCACCACGAGGGGACACTGAAGCTTTCTTT. This sequence encodes CASSPRGDTEAFF. Combining the CDR3 with reference TRBV18 and TRBJ1-1 gives the whole variable domain NAGVMQNPRHLVRRRGQEARLRCSPMKGHSHVYWYRQLPEEGLKFMVYLQKENIIDESGMPKERFSAEFPKEGPSILRIQQVVRGDSAAYFCASSPRGDTEAFFGQGTRLTVV.

The table lists this clonotype with many counts. The V gene is TRBV29-1, the J gene TRBJ2-7; D possibly corresponds to TRBD1 (6 bases). Trimming pared 5 bases from V and 1 base from J, leaving 9 bases between. CDR3 length: 12 residues. Germline V gene lookup returns CDR1 SQVTM and CDR2 ANQGSEA. CDR3 residues: CSVNQGSYEQYF. The CDR3 DNA is TGCAGCGTTAATCAGGGGTCCTACGAGCAGTACTTC.

In this sample, this clonotype turned up many times. This chain joins TRBV11-2 and TRBJ2-5; 7 nucleotides align to TRBD1. Trimming at V came to 3 bases and at J to 5 bases, leaving 6 bases not matched to a gene. The CDR3 contains 14 residues. Germline values: CDR1 SGHAT, CDR2 FQNNGV. The CDR3 DNA is TGTGCCAGCAGCTTGTCGACAGGGAAGGAGACCCAGTACTTC. Protein product: CASSLSTGKETQYF.

This clonotype has a count of ten or more. V gene TRBV19 combines with J gene TRBJ2-1; a possible D gene is TRBD2 (5 bases). The germline gives CDR1 LNHDA, CDR2 SQIVND (reference sequence). This CDR3 region has 15 residues. V lost 3 bases and J lost 6, with 15 bases in between. CDR3: CASSIRGKVGNEQFF. The CDR3 DNA reads TGTGCCAGTAGTATCCGGGGAAAGGTGGGCAATGAGCAGTTCTTC.

V and J are TRBV28 and TRBJ2-3; D is possibly TRBD1 (6 bases). V was clipped by 4 bases and J by 0 bases, with 20 bases between them. The CDR3 has 18 amino acids. Germline assignment: CDR1 MDHEN and CDR2 SYDVKM. The CDR3 DNA follows: TGTGCCAGCAGTTCCGGGACATGGGCCCACTCTAGCACAGATACGCAGTATTTT. Translating gives CASSSGTWAHSSTDTQYF.

There are a few counts of this clonotype. The rearrangement uses TRBV11-2 and TRBJ2-3, with D unclear. This CDR3 has 14 amino acids. Between the trimmed V and J ends, which lost 6 bases and 2 bases, there was a span of 12 bases. Germline V gene lookup returns CDR1 SGHAT and CDR2 FQNNGV. DNA for the CDR3: TGTGCCAGCAGTAGATCGCCAGACACAGATACGCAGTATTTT. This sequence encodes CASSRSPDTDTQYF.

This clonotype appeared many times. This chain uses TRBV2 with TRBJ2-7; D unclear. There are 18 residues in the CDR3. In germline, CDR1 is SNHLY, CDR2 FYNNEI. V was trimmed by 3 bases and J by 2 bases, leaving 23 bases between them. CDR3 nucleotide sequence: TGTGCCAGCAGTGATTTTCTTCCCCGGGTGATTGCTACCTACGAGCAGTACTTC. Amino acid sequence: CASSDFLPRVIATYEQYF. Variable domain in full (rest from reference TRBV2 and TRBJ2-7): EPEVTQTPSHQVTQMGQEVILRCVPISNHLYFYWYRQILGQKVEFLVSFYNNEISEKSEIFDDQFSVERPDGSNFTLKIRSTKLEDSAMYFCASSDFLPRVIATYEQYFGPGTRLTVT.

This clonotype showed up just a few times. The V call is TRBV29-1, the J call TRBJ2-2, with 7 bases fitting TRBD2. Germline-derived CDR1 and CDR2 are SQVTM and ANQGSEA. The CDR3 has 15 residues. Trimming took 0 bases from V and 6 from J; bases not matched to a gene: 7. CDR3 amino acids: CSVEDGTTQAGELFF. The CDR3 bases are TGCAGCGTTGAAGATGGGACTACCCAGGCCGGGGAGCTGTTTTTT.

The chain links TRBV4-1 to TRBJ2-1; 8 bases align to TRBD2. CDR3 length: 14 residues. The V gene's germline CDR1 is MGHRA and CDR2 YSYEKL. Trimming removed 6 bases from V and 7 bases from J; junction bases left unmatched: 8. CDR3 nucleotides: TGCGCCAGCAGTCCGAAGCGGGAGTGGAATGAGCAGTTCTTC. Its translation is CASSPKREWNEQFF.

At least ten counts were recorded for this clonotype. The chain carries TRBV20-1 and TRBJ1-1; weak D call: TRBD1 (6 bases). CDR3 length: 15 amino acids. Trimming removed 6 bases from V and 5 bases from J, with 22 bases in between. CDR1 is DFQATT, CDR2 SNEGSKA, per germline (reference sequence). The CDR3 spells CSARPPVGGRTEAFF. The CDR3 DNA reads as TGCAGTGCCCGACCCCCGGTGGGGGGGCGGACTGAAGCTTTCTTT.

Many counts were recorded for this clonotype. The chain has TRBV6-5 and TRBJ2-3, with 10 nucleotides matching TRBD1. CDR3 length equals 12 residues. The germline gives CDR1 MNHEY, CDR2 SVGAGI. With V trimmed by 5 bases and J by 11 bases, 4 bases remained unmatched. The CDR3 sequence is CASSRDRGRQYF. The CDR3, as DNA: TGTGCCAGCAGTCGGGACAGGGGACGGCAGTATTTT.

This clonotype appeared many times. The gene calls are TRBV24-1 and TRBJ2-3; TRBD2 matches 7 bases. V shed 5 bases and J 3 bases; nucleotides not matched to a gene: 4. Germline V gene lookup returns CDR1 KGHDR and CDR2 SFDVKD. CDR3 length: 14 amino acids. The DNA of the CDR3 is TGTGCCACCAGTGGAGGGAGGGGAACAGATACGCAGTATTTT. This gives the protein CATSGGRGTDTQYF.

This chain joins TRBV28 and TRBJ2-1; 12 bases align to TRBD2. Germline values: CDR1 MDHEN, CDR2 SYDVKM. The CDR3 is 17 residues long. The V and J ends lost 6 bases and 6 bases, in that order; junction bases with no gene match: 12. The CDR3 spells CASSLASGRAVFNEQFF. Here the CDR3 DNA reads TGTGCCAGCAGCCTGGCTAGCGGGAGGGCGGTTTTCAATGAGCAGTTCTTC.

This clonotype has a handful of counts. This chain connects TRBV5-4 to TRBJ1-2; a weak D match, TRBD1 (6 bases). V was shortened by 5 bases and J by 2 bases, with 19 bases between the two germline ends. This CDR3 contains 16 residues. The V gene's germline CDR1 is SGHNT and CDR2 YYREEE (reference sequence). The CDR3 DNA reads as TGTGCCAGCAGGCCCGTCTCCAGGGACATAAACTATGGCTACACCTTC. The encoded protein is CASRPVSRDINYGYTF.

This clonotype was picked up a small number of times. In DNA, the CDR3 is TGTGCCACCAGTGCCGGGGGCCAGTACAATGAGCAGTTCTTC. Its protein product is CATSAGGQYNEQFF. The chain combines TRBV24-1 with TRBJ2-1; D is possibly TRBD1 or TRBD2 (6 bases each). Deletions cut 5 bases from V and 4 bases from J, with 11 bases between. The CDR3 covers 14 residues. Germline CDR1 reads KGHDR; CDR2 reads SFDVKD.

In this sample, this clonotype turned up a few times. This chain uses TRBV5-4 with TRBJ2-3; 9 bases are a match to TRBD2. The CDR3 contains 15 residues. The V gene's germline CDR1 is SGHNT and CDR2 YYREEE (reference sequence). V shed 4 bases, J shed 3 bases, and the junction held 6 bases outside the gene matches. CDR3 region: CASSRAGGGTDTQYF. In DNA, the CDR3 is TGTGCCAGCAGCAGAGCGGGAGGCGGGACAGATACGCAGTATTTT.

This chain links TRBV28 with TRBJ2-7, with 8 bases aligning to TRBD1. J gave up 5 bases and V 2 bases, and 8 bases lay outside the gene matches. In germline, CDR1 is MDHEN, CDR2 SYDVKM. This CDR3 spans 15 amino acids. CDR3 in DNA: TGTGCCAGCAGTTTACGGGACAGGCAAACCAACGAGCAGTACTTC. Translated, it gives CASSLRDRQTNEQYF.

At least ten counts were recorded for this clonotype. The chain links TRBV7-3 to TRBJ2-5; tentatively, D is TRBD2 (6 bases). V dropped 2 bases and J dropped 5 bases, with 9 bases sitting between them. CDR3 length: 13 amino acids. Germline-derived CDR1 and CDR2 are SGHTA and FQGTGA. The CDR3 coding sequence is TGTGCCAGCAGCTTACGGGGGTTGGAGACCCAGTACTTC. As protein: CASSLRGLETQYF.